This is a list of T cell receptor beta chains from one sample in a study of T cells in Graves' hyperthyroidism and ophthalmopathy. TCRdb ran MiXCR on the multiplex PCR reads and lists one entry per CDR3 protein. The sample has 350,000 to 450,000 distinct CDR3 sequences, around 13% seen once. What was sequenced was blood. The receptors stem from a woman aged 55-70 years with Graves' hyperthyroidism. Each CDR3 is given with its conserved first and last residue. Fields, in order: clone size, V gene, D gene, CDR3 protein. The D gene is left open where the match is weak. The size field is filled for only some rows; it gives once, few, many or a size class.

>many|TRBV11-3|TRBD2
CASSPTPGTSGRRESYEQYF
>many|TRBV28|NA
CASSFQQGGEQYF
>NA|TRBV5-1|TRBD2
CASSSRGRLAGAGQFF
>NA|TRBV5-5|NA
CASSGSDSPLQETQYF
>many|TRBV28|TRBD2
CASSSAGVVTDTQYF
>many|TRBV6-1|NA
CAIRPPAVLKATDTQYF
>NA|TRBV4-3|NA
CASSQDLGDPYNEQFF
>few|TRBV5-8|NA
CASSLTTGYEQYF
>many|TRBV6-1|TRBD2
CASSTPGLAGSYEQYF
>NA|TRBV11-2|NA
CASSLMGGADTQYF
>NA|TRBV2|TRBD2
CASSDVDLAGIQETQYF
>many|TRBV7-9|TRBD2
CASRGSGSYNEQFF
>few|TRBV7-9|NA
CASSSGLGGLQQYF
>many|TRBV12-3/TRBV12-4|TRBD2
CASSSLAGRRIASTDTQYF
>few|TRBV7-9|TRBD2
CASSSQTSGRVNEQFF
>many|TRBV12-3/TRBV12-4|TRBD1
CASSRRTGGGHGYTF
>NA|TRBV7-9|NA
CASSTPRARRSRNTICF
>NA|TRBV7-2|NA
CASSLEGTHSGNTIYF
>many|TRBV20-1|NA
CSARSVLDADTQYF
>few|TRBV6-1|TRBD2
CASSRGTSGGPSTDTQYF
>many|TRBV2|NA
CASKSGRTDTQYF
>many|TRBV27|NA
CASSYGSRAWGESSGANVLTF
>many|TRBV7-9|NA
CASTPSSYNEQFF
>NA|TRBV9|TRBD2
CASSGSGTSGSYEQYF
>NA|TRBV10-2|NA
CASSELAGAPPNEQFF
>NA|TRBV19|NA
CASTTGDNQPQHF
>many|TRBV28|NA
CASSGGDLVAFF
>NA|TRBV28|NA
CASRQLLLDEQYF
>few|TRBV5-4|NA
CASSHQGGGLLNEQFF
>many|TRBV6-1|TRBD1
CASSRQGSAGNTIYF
>NA|TRBV5-6|TRBD1
CASSRIDGTGTENQPQHF
>few|TRBV30|TRBD2
CARKTSPWAGELFF
>NA|TRBV9|NA
CASSRRGPPYNEQFF
>many|TRBV7-8|NA
CASSFADQETQYF
>NA|TRBV10-3|NA
CAISQVGGDEQYF
>many|TRBV20-1|TRBD1
CSASRQGFNTEAFF
>few|TRBV5-1|NA
CASSGLPGYNEQFF
>many|TRBV2|NA
CASSGAREAGDTQYF
>few|TRBV2|NA
CASTGLSNQPQHF
>NA|TRBV20-1|TRBD1
CSASTGQGVTYEQYF
>many|TRBV11-2|TRBD2
CASSPRLAEYNEQFF
>many|TRBV3-1|TRBD2
CASSLSAGEVEQYF
>NA|TRBV19|TRBD1
CASRWAGQGTEAFF
>few|TRBV24-1|NA
CATSDLSSGTGELFF
>many|TRBV7-2|NA
CASSPSRGRNQETQYF
>many|TRBV6-1|NA
CASSKDSASYNEQFF